Presented here are 26 T cell receptor beta chains from one specimen sequenced in a study of T cells after yellow fever vaccination. One entry per CDR3 protein results from TCRdb running MiXCR on the 5' RACE reads. The repertoire holds 100,000 to 150,000 distinct CDR3 sequences, with around 7.7% as singletons. The source was CD4+ T cells sorted from PBMCs, collected less than 11 days after the first yellow fever vaccination. These receptors all come from a man between 18 and 29 years old who received the YFV17D yellow fever vaccine.

This clonotype was picked up many times. The chain recombines TRBV20-1 with TRBJ2-4, with D possibly being TRBD1 or TRBD2 (5 bases each). The CDR3 contains 13 residues. The V gene's germline CDR1 is DFQATT and CDR2 SNEGSKA (reference sequence). The germline V and J ends were trimmed by 4 bases and 7 bases, with 14 bases remaining between them. The CDR3 is CSATVPGTNIQYF. The CDR3 nucleotides read TGCAGTGCTACCGTCCCGGGGACGAACATTCAGTACTTC.

This clonotype has more than one count but fewer than ten. This chain links TRBV18 with TRBJ2-1, with D maybe TRBD1 (6 bases). Looked up from germline, CDR1 is KGHSH and CDR2 is LQKENI. The CDR3 sequence is 17 residues long. V dropped 4 bases and J dropped 2 bases, with 18 bases sitting between them. The CDR3 region is CASSRDPGVGAYNEQFF. The CDR3 coding sequence is TGTGCCAGCTCACGAGACCCAGGGGTGGGGGCCTACAATGAGCAGTTCTTC.

This clonotype has a handful of counts. This chain joins TRBV20-1 and TRBJ1-1; unclear D gene. Germline CDR1 is DFQATT and CDR2 is SNEGSKA (reference sequence). Trimming shortened V by 7 bases and J by 3 bases, and 15 bases separated the two germline ends. The CDR3 length is 13 residues. CDR3 sequence: CSVRGDRDTEAFF. The CDR3 DNA sequence: TGCAGTGTCCGCGGGGATAGAGACACTGAAGCTTTCTTT.

This clonotype was found many times. The CDR3 region has the DNA TGTGCCAGCACCCCCGGGCGCGGCACCGGGGAGCTGTTTTTT. It is translated as CASTPGRGTGELFF. J is TRBJ2-2 and V is TRBV2; no definite D call. CDR3 length equals 14 residues. CDR1 and CDR2 from the germline V gene are SNHLY and FYNNEI. V lost 7 bases and J 4 bases, leaving 13 bases between the germline ends. Full variable domain (rest looked up from reference TRBV2 and TRBJ2-2): EPEVTQTPSHQVTQMGQEVILRCVPISNHLYFYWYRQILGQKVEFLVSFYNNEISEKSEIFDDQFSVERPDGSNFTLKIRSTKLEDSAMYFCASTPGRGTGELFFGEGSRLTVL.

This clonotype has at least ten counts. The chain carries TRBV6-1 and TRBJ1-2; perhaps TRBD1 as D (5 bases). CDR1 is MNHNS and CDR2 is SASEGT in the germline V gene. The CDR3 loop spans 15 amino acids. V was cut by 5 bases and J by 3 bases, with 16 bases left in between. CDR3 coding DNA: TGTGCCAGCAGTCCCCCCGGGGCTAGAGACTATGGCTACACCTTC. It encodes CASSPPGARDYGYTF.

This clonotype has a count of ten or more. The genes are TRBV7-9 and TRBJ2-7, with D perhaps TRBD2 (5 bases). The V gene's germline CDR1 is SEHNR and CDR2 FQNEAQ (reference sequence). With 3 bases removed from V and 4 bases from J, the gap between germline ends came to 16 bases. The CDR3 totals 15 residues. The CDR3: CASSFGRGDVYEQYF. DNA of the CDR3: TGTGCCAGCAGCTTCGGACGGGGAGATGTGTACGAGCAGTACTTC.

This clonotype was seen ten or more times. The V gene is TRBV20-1, the J gene TRBJ1-1; D is ambiguous. The CDR3 contains 13 residues. Per germline, CDR1 DFQATT and CDR2 SNEGSKA (reference sequence). The V end lost 6 bases, the J end lost 2 bases, and 13 bases lay between the germline ends. For the CDR3, the DNA is TGCAGTGCCCCCTCCCGGGGTAACACTGAAGCTTTCTTT. This gives the protein CSAPSRGNTEAFF.

This clonotype was counted many times. The chain couples TRBV6-5 to TRBJ1-3, with a weak D call TRBD1 (6 bases). CDR3 length equals 14 residues. Deletions cut 2 bases from V and 4 bases from J, with 9 bases between. The germline CDR1 and CDR2 sequences are MNHEY and SVGAGI. The CDR3 coding sequence is TGTGCCAGCAGTTACCGCGGACAGGGAAACACCATATATTTT. It encodes CASSYRGQGNTIYF.

The chain employs TRBV5-4 and TRBJ2-7, with 9 bases lining up with TRBD2. The CDR3 runs to 16 residues. Germline V gene sequence: CDR1 SGHNT, CDR2 YYREEE (reference sequence). J gave up 2 bases and V 3 bases, and 9 bases lay outside the gene matches. CDR3 in DNA: TGTGCCAGCAGCTCGGTCCCGGGACTAGCCGCCTACGAGCAGTACTTC. Residues: CASSSVPGLAAYEQYF.

Ten or more counts support this clonotype. The gene calls are TRBV12-3 or TRBV12-4 and TRBJ1-2; 7 nucleotides align to TRBD1. V shed 7 bases and J 6 bases; nucleotides not matched to a gene: 14. The CDR3 length is 15 residues. CDR3 DNA: TGTGCCAGCACCAATGGGGCGGAGGGGGCGAATGGCTACACCTTC. This gives the protein CASTNGAEGANGYTF.

The V call is TRBV21-1, the J call TRBJ2-7; the D segment call TRBD1 is taken from the table without a DNA check. TRBV21-1 is shown as a pseudogene. The CDR3 length is 15 residues. The CDR3 sequence: CASSAPGTGTKEQYV. As DNA, the CDR3 is TGTGCCAGCAGCGCTCCCGGGACAGGGACTAAAGAGCAGTACGTC.

Concerning this clonotype: Germline is not matched at one junction end, which may reflect a read error. The chain has TRBV2 and TRBJ2-7; perhaps TRBD2 as D (5 bases). This CDR3 spans 14 amino acids. CDR1 and CDR2 from the germline V gene are SNHLY and FYNNEI. CDR3 DNA: TGTGCCAGCAGTGCGAGGGTCAACTTCTACGAGCAGCACTTC. It translates to CASSARVNFYEQHF.

This clonotype was seen repeatedly, ten times or more. V usage is TRBV2 and J usage is TRBJ2-3; TRBD1 is a possible D gene (6 bases). The CDR3 is 16 amino acids. Trimming removed 0 bases from V and 2 bases from J, with 12 bases in between. Germline V lookup: CDR1 SNHLY, CDR2 FYNNEI. The CDR3, as DNA: TGTGCCAGCAGTGAAGCGCTGGGGGCGACCACAGATACGCAGTATTTT. Encoded protein: CASSEALGATTDTQYF.

In this sample, this clonotype turned up a few times. This chain connects TRBV6-2 or TRBV6-3 to TRBJ2-3; tentatively, D is TRBD1 or TRBD2 (6 bases each). V lost 1 base and J 8 bases, leaving 10 bases between the germline ends. Looked up from germline, CDR1 is MNHEY and CDR2 is SVGEGT. The CDR3 runs to 13 residues. The CDR3 spells CASSYLWGATQYF. CDR3 in DNA: TGTGCCAGCAGTTACTTATGGGGGGCTACGCAGTATTTT.

This clonotype was counted at least ten times. The genes are TRBV10-3 and TRBJ1-2; tentative D call: TRBD1 (6 bases). Looked up from germline, CDR1 is ENHRY and CDR2 is SYGVKD. V dropped 6 bases and J dropped 8 bases, with 19 bases sitting between them. The CDR3 contains 14 residues. The CDR3 DNA reads TGTGCCATCAGGGCCGGGACAACGGTGGAGGGCTACACCTTC. It is translated as CAIRAGTTVEGYTF.

The rearrangement uses TRBV6-5 and TRBJ2-5; D is possibly TRBD1 (5 bases). CDR1 is MNHEY and CDR2 is SVGAGI in the germline V gene. V was shortened by 2 bases and J by 1 base, with 8 bases between the two germline ends. The CDR3 is 14 amino acids. This CDR3 reads CASSYQGTQETQYF. CDR3 in DNA: TGTGCCAGCAGTTACCAGGGCACCCAAGAGACCCAGTACTTC.

At least ten counts were recorded for this clonotype. The gene calls are TRBV5-4 and TRBJ2-2; 9 bases line up with TRBD2. The CDR3 spans 15 residues. Germline V lookup: CDR1 SGHNT, CDR2 YYREEE (reference sequence). The trim removed 4 bases at V and 4 bases at J, leaving 5 bases unmatched. The CDR3 sequence: CASSKSGGSTGELFF. The CDR3 nucleotides are TGTGCCAGCAGCAAAAGCGGGGGGTCCACCGGGGAGCTGTTTTTT.

This clonotype occurred many times. The chain recombines TRBV7-9 with TRBJ2-5; maybe TRBD2 (6 bases). From germline, CDR1 is SEHNR and CDR2 FQNEAQ (reference sequence). This CDR3 contains 14 residues. V lost 3 bases and J 7 bases, leaving 15 bases between the germline ends. Written as DNA, the CDR3 is TGTGCCAGCAGCTTCCGGGACTCGTCGTGGACCCAGTACTTC. Its translation is CASSFRDSSWTQYF.

Remarks on this clonotype: Given a much more abundant clone one base away, this may be a read error. The rearrangement links TRBV9 to TRBJ1-6; possible D gene TRBD1, 6 bases. V lost 3 bases and J lost 5, with 12 bases in between. This CDR3 is built from 15 residues. The germline gives CDR1 SGDLS, CDR2 YYNGEE. In nucleotides, the CDR3 is TGTGCCAGCAGCGGTGGACAGAACCATAATTCACCCCTCCACTTT. Protein product: CASSGGQNHNSPLHF.

This clonotype was detected many times. The genes are TRBV20-1 and TRBJ1-6; D unclear. Germline V gives CDR1 DFQATT, CDR2 SNEGSKA (reference sequence). The ends were cut back, 6 bases at V and 6 bases at J, with 12 bases in the middle. The CDR3 sequence is 13 residues long. The CDR3 bases are TGCAGTGCACATGGACGGATTAATTCACCCCTCCACTTT. Protein: CSAHGRINSPLHF.

Regarding this clonotype: This may stem from a read error, because a much larger clone lies one nucleotide away. The chain carries TRBV7-8 and TRBJ2-1; possibly TRBD1 for D (6 bases). Germline lookup yields CDR1 SGHVS and CDR2 FQNEAQ. The CDR3 extends over 15 amino acids. Trimming took 4 bases from V and 13 from J, leaving 23 bases between them. The CDR3 here is CASSWGTGFQETQFF. The CDR3 nucleotides read TGTGCCAGCAGCTGGGGAACAGGGTTTCAAGAGACCCAGTTCTTC.

This clonotype was observed at least ten times. The junction departs from germline at one end; a sequencing error may be responsible. This rearrangement joins TRBV12-3 or TRBV12-4 to TRBJ1-4; tentative D call: TRBD1 (6 bases). The CDR3 is 17 residues long. This CDR3 reads CASSSDRWGQTDDKLFF. In DNA, the CDR3 is TGTGCCAGCAGTTCCGACCGCTGGGGGCAAACCGATGATAAACTGTTTTTT.

This clonotype came up many times. This chain joins TRBV4-3 and TRBJ2-3; D remains ambiguous. V was cut by 0 bases and J by 4 bases, with 11 bases left in between. The CDR3 spans 15 residues. CDR1 is LGHNA, CDR2 YSLEER, per germline. The CDR3 region has the DNA TGCGCCAGCAGCCAAGATGCCACCTGGGCAGATACGCAGTATTTT. This sequence encodes CASSQDATWADTQYF.

This clonotype occurred many times. The rearrangement joins TRBV6-5 to TRBJ2-5; D may be TRBD2 (8 bases). Germline assignment: CDR1 MNHEY and CDR2 SVGAGI. V was shortened by 2 bases and J by 3 bases, with 16 bases between the two germline ends. The CDR3 has 16 amino acids. The DNA for the CDR3 is TGTGCCAGCAGTTACGGCGGGGGGACAGCAGAAGAGACCCAGTACTTC. The encoded protein is CASSYGGGTAEETQYF.

This clonotype was observed at least ten times. The chain uses TRBV4-3 and TRBJ1-5; tentative D call: TRBD1 (6 bases). This CDR3 region has 16 residues. The V and J ends lost 2 bases and 1 base respectively, with 12 bases between them. The germline CDR1 and CDR2 sequences are LGHNA and YSLEER. This CDR3 reads CASSQHAGTSNQPQHF. The CDR3 region has the DNA TGCGCCAGCAGCCAACACGCTGGGACAAGCAATCAGCCCCAGCATTTT.

This rearrangement joins TRBV7-8 to TRBJ1-1; D possibly corresponds to TRBD1 (6 bases). V lost 5 bases and J lost 1, with 11 bases in between. Germline V gene sequence: CDR1 SGHVS, CDR2 FQNEAQ. This CDR3 spans 14 amino acids. This chain's CDR3 is CASSPSRGNTEAFF. In DNA form, the CDR3 reads TGTGCCAGCAGCCCGTCCAGGGGGAACACTGAAGCTTTCTTT.